This TCR beta chain derives from a study of T cells after yellow fever vaccination. The V gene lost 5 bases and the J gene lost 5 bases, with 9 bases spanning the gap. Germline CDR1 SGHTA, CDR2 FQGNSA. CDR3 size: 12 residues. TCRdb fed the 5' RACE reads into MiXCR, producing one record per CDR3 protein. The repertoire has around 330,000 distinct CDR3 sequences, approximately 3.9% of them found once; the top ten carry about a quarter. This clonotype was recorded many times. The chain has TRBV7-2 and TRBJ2-5; D ambiguous. The sample in question was PBMCs, obtained on the day of the yellow fever booster vaccination. This receptor was obtained from a young man who received the YFV17D yellow fever vaccine. CDR3 amino acids: CASSHVRETQYF. Written as DNA, the CDR3 is TGTGCCAGCAGCCATGTTCGGGAGACCCAGTACTTC.